One and the same sample provided the 29 T cell receptor beta chains below, sequenced in a study of regulatory T cells in long-lasting Graves disease. Time point in this sample: persistent/refractory GD, antithyroid drugs over 5 years with positive TRAb. PBMCs were the source of the RNA used for TCR sequencing. In building TCR beta libraries, iRepertoire HTBI primers were used together with Arm-PCR of CDR3 regions. Each CDR3 protein gets one entry after TCRdb re-called the multiplex PCR reads with MiXCR. The profile shows 450,000 or so distinct CDR3 sequences, about 22% of them singletons. The source material was peripheral blood mononuclear cells (PBMCs), sampled when the disease was refractory, from a patient treated with antithyroid drugs. Receptors were obtained from a female donor with Graves disease.

This clonotype has at least ten counts. This chain links TRBV3-1 with TRBJ2-5; D not certain. V dropped 1 base and J dropped 5 bases, with 5 bases sitting between them. CDR1 is LGHDT, CDR2 YNNKEL, per germline (reference sequence). This CDR3 has 12 amino acids. DNA of the CDR3: TGTGCCAGCAGCCAAGCGACGGAGACCCAGTACTTC. Protein product: CASSQATETQYF.

This clonotype has a count of ten or more. This rearrangement joins TRBV11-3 to TRBJ2-5; D is uncertain. The CDR3 totals 14 residues. Deletions cut 2 bases from V and 1 base from J, with 8 bases between. In germline, CDR1 is SGHNT, CDR2 YENEEA. CDR3 residues: CASSLWSVQETQYF. The DNA for the CDR3 is TGTGCCAGCAGCTTATGGAGTGTCCAAGAGACCCAGTACTTC. The complete variable domain, with remaining parts taken from reference TRBV11-3 and TRBJ2-5, reads EAGVVQSPRYKIIEKKQPVAFWCNPISGHNTLYWYLQNLGQGPELLIRYENEEAVDDSQLPKDRFSAERLKGVDSTLKIQPAELGDSAVYLCASSLWSVQETQYFGPGTRLLVL.

This clonotype was detected many times. This sequence joins TRBV7-2 and TRBJ2-7; no reliable D call. This CDR3 region has 14 residues. V gave up 2 bases and J gave up 5 bases, with 13 bases separating them. Germline assignment: CDR1 SGHTA and CDR2 FQGNSA. CDR3: CASSLYQALDEQYF. The CDR3 DNA sequence: TGTGCCAGCAGCTTATATCAGGCCCTGGACGAGCAGTACTTC.

Remarks on this clonotype: A much larger clone differs by one base, so this may be a read error. The V and J genes are TRBV27 and TRBJ2-7, with D perhaps matching TRBD2 (7 bases). Germline CDR1 MNHEY, CDR2 SMNVEV (reference sequence). The CDR3 runs 13 residues. Trimming took 8 bases from V and 3 from J, leaving 14 bases between them. The CDR3 is CASGGAGFYEQYF. The DNA of the CDR3 is TGTGCCAGCGGGGGGGCCGGGTTCTACGAGCAGTACTTC.

In this sample, this clonotype turned up many times. The chain couples TRBV7-2 to TRBJ2-5; D not resolved. This CDR3 contains 15 residues. The V end lost 5 bases, the J end lost 4 bases, and 17 bases lay between the germline ends. The germline gives CDR1 SGHTA, CDR2 FQGNSA. The CDR3 sequence: CASSPSMARGETQYF. The DNA of the CDR3 is TGTGCCAGCAGCCCCTCTATGGCTCGAGGAGAGACCCAGTACTTC.

The J gene is TRBJ2-1, the V gene TRBV7-2; D is ambiguous. V lost 11 bases and J 0 bases, leaving 17 bases between the germline ends. Germline V gene lookup returns CDR1 SGHTA and CDR2 FQGNSA. This CDR3 is built from 15 residues. DNA of the CDR3: TGTGCCTCTCAGATAGGACCAAGCTCCTACAATGAGCAGTTCTTC. Translating it yields CASQIGPSSYNEQFF.

This clonotype was counted many times. The rearrangement joins TRBV28 to TRBJ2-7; TRBD1 matches at 8 bases. Germline assignment: CDR1 MDHEN and CDR2 SYDVKM. V gave up 6 bases and J gave up 6 bases; unmatched junction bases: 10. This CDR3 is built from 14 residues. CDR3 in amino acids: CASRLVQGAAEQYF. DNA of the CDR3: TGTGCCAGCAGGCTAGTCCAGGGGGCGGCCGAGCAGTACTTC.

This clonotype was picked up many times. The genes are TRBV28 and TRBJ1-1; D may be TRBD1 (6 bases). The CDR3 totals 16 residues. Trimming shortened V by 2 bases and J by 1 base, and 14 bases separated the two germline ends. Germline V CDR1 and CDR2: MDHEN, SYDVKM. Here the CDR3 DNA reads TGTGCCAGCAGTTTACCCCGGGGAGGGGGGAACACTGAAGCTTTCTTT. Amino acid sequence: CASSLPRGGGNTEAFF.

This chain links TRBV7-6 with TRBJ2-5; D is possibly TRBD1 (5 bases). CDR3 length: 13 residues. Germline CDR1 is SGHVS and CDR2 is FNYEAQ. V was shortened by 3 bases and J by 4 bases, with 9 bases between the two germline ends. Written as DNA, the CDR3 is TGTGCCAGCAGCTTCCAGGGTCCAGAGACCCAGTACTTC. Encoded protein: CASSFQGPETQYF.

This clonotype was observed many times. The chain uses TRBV6-5 and TRBJ1-2; D is undetermined. V gave up 4 bases and J gave up 4 bases, with 16 bases separating them. Germline V gene lookup returns CDR1 MNHEY and CDR2 SVGAGI. The CDR3 totals 15 residues. The CDR3 loop is CASSFGRTALYGYTF. Written as DNA, the CDR3 is TGTGCCAGCAGTTTTGGCCGGACGGCCCTCTATGGCTACACCTTC.

This clonotype came up a few times. The chain carries TRBV6-1 and TRBJ1-2; the D gene is possibly TRBD1 (5 bases). V dropped 7 bases and J dropped 8 bases, with 11 bases sitting between them. This CDR3 is built from 11 residues. Looked up from germline, CDR1 is MNHNS and CDR2 is SASEGT. The DNA for the CDR3 is TGTGCCAGCACCGGGGCTCTCGGCTACACCTTC. Protein: CASTGALGYTF.

This clonotype showed up just a few times. This chain links TRBV7-8 with TRBJ2-7, with 7 bases lining up with TRBD1. The CDR3 length is 15 residues. Germline CDR1 and CDR2: SGHVS and FQNEAQ. V lost 7 bases and J lost 3; bases outside the gene matches: 12. The CDR3 DNA sequence: TGTGCCAGCAAGCTTAGAGTAGGACAGGACTACGAGCAGTACTTC. This encodes CASKLRVGQDYEQYF.

The sample holds a few counts of this clonotype. The rearrangement uses TRBV28 and TRBJ2-7; D tentatively fits TRBD1 or TRBD2 (5 bases each). With 8 bases removed from V and 2 bases from J, the gap between germline ends came to 10 bases. Germline CDR1 is MDHEN and CDR2 is SYDVKM. The CDR3 contains 12 residues. The CDR3 DNA is TGTGCCAGCTGGGACGGCCCCTACGAGCAGTACTTC. As protein: CASWDGPYEQYF.

The chain is built from TRBV4-3 and TRBJ1-2, with D possibly being TRBD1 (6 bases). V was trimmed by 0 bases and J by 8 bases, leaving 16 bases between them. Germline V gives CDR1 LGHNA, CDR2 YSLEER. The length of the CDR3 is 15 residues. DNA of the CDR3: TGCGCCAGCAGCCAAGACCCACAGGGTGAATACGGCTACACCTTC. Amino acid sequence: CASSQDPQGEYGYTF.

This clonotype was seen ten or more times. This sequence joins TRBV20-1 and TRBJ2-5, with 7 positions matching TRBD2. The CDR3 covers 10 residues. J lost 5 bases, V lost 6 bases, and 0 bases had no gene match. CDR1 and CDR2 (germline): DFQATT, SNEGSKA (reference sequence). The CDR3 here is CSAGGETQYF. CDR3 nucleotide sequence: TGCAGTGCCGGGGGGGAGACCCAGTACTTC.

This clonotype was detected many times. This rearrangement joins TRBV7-2 to TRBJ1-5; D remains ambiguous. Trimming left V 1 base short and J 3 bases short, with 10 bases between. Germline lookup yields CDR1 SGHTA and CDR2 FQGNSA. CDR3 length: 15 amino acids. For the CDR3, the DNA is TGTGCCAGCAGCTTAGGAGGGATCTCCAATCAGCCCCAGCATTTT. Translated, it gives CASSLGGISNQPQHF.

This clonotype was counted between two and nine times. In DNA form, the CDR3 reads TGTGCCACCAGCAGAGTTTCCAGCGCCTACGAGCAGTACTTC. Translation: CATSRVSSAYEQYF. The rearrangement joins TRBV15 to TRBJ2-7; D remains ambiguous. Between the trimmed V and J ends, which lost 1 base and 2 bases, there was a span of 9 bases. In germline, CDR1 is LNHNV, CDR2 YYDKDF (reference sequence). The CDR3 is 14 amino acids.

In this sample, this clonotype turned up many times. The J gene is TRBJ1-2, the V gene TRBV18, with D maybe TRBD1 (5 bases). Between the trimmed V and J ends, which lost 3 bases and 8 bases, there was a span of 7 bases. From germline, CDR1 is KGHSH and CDR2 LQKENI. The CDR3 consists of 11 residues. For the CDR3, the DNA is TGTGCCAGCTCACCGACAGACGGCTACACCTTC. It encodes CASSPTDGYTF.

This clonotype showed up many times. The CDR3 spells CASSLPGQGAQEQYF. For the CDR3, the DNA is TGTGCCAGCAGTTTACCGGGACAGGGGGCGCAGGAGCAGTACTTC. This chain links TRBV28 with TRBJ2-7; 12 nucleotides line up with TRBD1. V shed 2 bases, J shed 7 bases, and the junction held 6 bases outside the gene matches. This CDR3 is built from 15 residues. Germline assignment: CDR1 MDHEN and CDR2 SYDVKM.

This clonotype occurred many times. The rearrangement joins TRBV28 to TRBJ2-5; weak D call: TRBD2 (6 bases). V was shortened by 2 bases and J by 5 bases, with 12 bases between the two germline ends. This CDR3 has 14 amino acids. The V gene's germline CDR1 is MDHEN and CDR2 SYDVKM. The CDR3 DNA reads TGTGCCAGCAGTTTAATTCGGGGGAGGGAGACCCAGTACTTC. This gives the protein CASSLIRGRETQYF.

This clonotype was observed at least ten times. The V call is TRBV29-1, the J call TRBJ1-1, with TRBD1 matching over 7 bases. The CDR3 covers 14 residues. Germline trimming cut 3 bases from V and 2 bases from J; bases unmatched to any gene: 6. CDR1 is SQVTM and CDR2 is ANQGSEA in the germline V gene. CDR3 loop: CSVDNKGANTEAFF. As DNA, the CDR3 is TGCAGCGTTGATAATAAGGGGGCAAACACTGAAGCTTTCTTT.

This clonotype was observed at least ten times. The chain employs TRBV19 and TRBJ1-5; TRBD1 matches 9 bases. The CDR3 is made up of 15 amino acids. V was pared by 5 bases and J by 9 bases, with 11 bases of the junction left unmatched. CDR1 is LNHDA, CDR2 SQIVND, per germline (reference sequence). CDR3 DNA: TGTGCCAGTAGTTCCCCACAGGGGGCAGGAGGGCCCCAGCATTTT. It translates to CASSSPQGAGGPQHF. Drawing the rest from reference TRBV19 and TRBJ1-5, the complete variable domain is DGGITQSPKYLFRKEGQNVTLSCEQNLNHDAMYWYRQDPGQGLRLIYYSQIVNDFQKGDIAEGYSVSREKKESFPLTVTSAQKNPTAFYLCASSSPQGAGGPQHFGDGTRLSIL.

V gene TRBV2 combines with J gene TRBJ2-1; no reliable D call. The CDR3 contains 12 residues. The V end lost 7 bases, the J end lost 6 bases, and 10 bases lay between the germline ends. The germline CDR1 and CDR2 sequences are SNHLY and FYNNEI. The CDR3 sequence is CASTAEPNEQFF. The CDR3 DNA reads TGTGCCAGCACCGCCGAGCCCAATGAGCAGTTCTTC.

Note on this clonotype: Possible read error: a much larger clone is one base away. CDR3 in DNA: TGTACCAGCAGTTCCTCCGGAGGGAGGGCGGGGGAGCAGTACTTC. This sequence encodes CTSSSSGGRAGEQYF. The V gene is TRBV12-3 or TRBV12-4, the J gene TRBJ2-7; TRBD2 aligns across 7 bases. The CDR3 runs 15 residues.

This clonotype was detected once. The rearrangement joins TRBV29-1 to TRBJ2-2; TRBD1 or TRBD2 may be the D gene (5 bases each). Trimming removed 6 bases at V and 6 bases at J, with 17 bases between. CDR1 SQVTM and CDR2 ANQGSEA come from the germline V gene. This CDR3 spans 14 amino acids. CDR3 in amino acids: CSVISGTLSGELFF. In DNA form, the CDR3 reads TGCAGCGTCATCTCCGGGACCCTATCCGGGGAGCTGTTTTTT.

V usage is TRBV27 and J usage is TRBJ2-1, with a possible D match to TRBD2 (6 bases). Germline V gene sequence: CDR1 MNHEY, CDR2 SMNVEV (reference sequence). The CDR3 has 15 residues. The ends were cut back, 5 bases at V and 4 bases at J, with 15 bases in the middle. The CDR3 nucleotides are TGTGCCAGCAGTCCTCTGACTAGAAGATACAATGAGCAGTTCTTC. It translates to CASSPLTRRYNEQFF.

This clonotype was observed a few times. The genes are TRBV6-5 and TRBJ2-7; possible D gene TRBD2, 6 bases. CDR1 is MNHEY and CDR2 is SVGAGI in the germline V gene. V was cut by 0 bases and J by 5 bases, with 14 bases left in between. The CDR3 length is 15 residues. In DNA, the CDR3 is TGTGCCAGCAGTTACTCGTATGGGGGGTCGGACGAGCAGTACTTC. Protein: CASSYSYGGSDEQYF.

This clonotype was seen at least ten times. The chain links TRBV7-2 to TRBJ2-5, with D tentatively TRBD1 or TRBD2 (5 bases each). Germline V gene sequence: CDR1 SGHTA, CDR2 FQGNSA. This CDR3 comprises 14 residues. Trimming took off 5 bases at V and 1 base at J, with 11 bases between the two ends. The CDR3 reads CASSAGTFQETQYF. The DNA of the CDR3 is TGTGCCAGCAGCGCCGGGACCTTCCAAGAGACCCAGTACTTC.

This clonotype was observed many times. The chain has TRBV6-1 and TRBJ1-2; tentative D call: TRBD1 (6 bases). The CDR3 totals 13 residues. The V end was cut by 7 bases, the J end by 5 bases, with 14 bases between. Germline values: CDR1 MNHNS, CDR2 SASEGT. CDR3: CASTPDRGYGYTF. For the CDR3, the DNA is TGTGCCAGCACCCCGGACAGAGGGTATGGCTACACCTTC.